A single sample is the source of the 14 T cell receptor beta chains below, sequenced in a study of brain metastases from non-small cell lung cancer (dated by TCRdb to between 2018 and 2021). Library creation used the immunoSEQ multiplex PCR assay. The table comes from immuneACCESS by way of TCRdb, which keeps in-frame sequences with V and J called. Part of the clones is missing from these tables; in studies checked, under half for an unresolved V gene and the rest for unknown reasons. In this sample the table shows under 3,500 clones, just over 85% of which occur a single time. The ten largest clones represent about 6.3% of the sample. What was sequenced was primary lung tumor tissue. Interpreted using the paper, the cell subset or site label stands for: primary lung tumor paired with brain metastasis. The origin of the receptors is a donor at least 40 years old with non-small cell lung cancer.

This chain uses TRBV18 with TRBJ2-5; 9 bases align to TRBD1. The J call may be mistaken, given a closer DNA end match to TRBJ2-7. Germline CDR1 and CDR2: KGHSH and LQKENI. The CDR3 runs to 18 residues. The CDR3 here is CASSPSSFQDRGTYEQYF. The CDR3, as DNA: TGTGCCAGCTCACCATCCTCCTTCCAGGACAGGGGAACCTACGAGCAGTACTTC.

CDR3 protein: CASRPRDGYTF. The CDR3 coding sequence is TGTGCCAGCAGACCCCGGGATGGCTACACCTTC. V gene TRBV2 combines with J gene TRBJ1-2; no clear D gene. CDR1 and CDR2 from the germline V gene are SNHLY and FYNNEI. V dropped 6 bases and J dropped 6 bases, with 8 bases sitting between them. There are 11 residues in the CDR3.

The V and J genes are TRBV5-1 and TRBJ2-7; 8 bases are shared with TRBD1. This CDR3 contains 15 residues. Per the germline V gene, CDR1 is SGHRS and CDR2 is YFSETQ. J gave up 3 bases and V 4 bases, and 9 bases lay outside the gene matches. CDR3 sequence reads: CASSLPEQGVYEQYF. The CDR3 DNA follows: TGCGCCAGCAGCCTGCCTGAACAGGGGGTCTACGAGCAGTACTTC.

This clone has just one count. The CDR3 region is CASSLPNYGYTF. DNA for the CDR3: TGTGCCAGCAGTTTGCCCAATTATGGCTACACCTTC. The rearrangement uses TRBV28 and TRBJ1-2; unclear D gene. Trimming left V 3 bases short and J 5 bases short, with 7 bases between. CDR3 length: 12 residues. Per the germline V gene, CDR1 is MDHEN and CDR2 is SYDVKM.

The chain links TRBV28 to TRBJ2-2; no reliable D call. Germline CDR1 and CDR2: MDHEN and SYDVKM. The CDR3 extends over 12 amino acids. V dropped 5 bases and J dropped 5 bases, with 6 bases sitting between them. Here the CDR3 reads CASSTPTGELFF. CDR3 bases: TGTGCCAGCAGTACCCCTACCGGGGAGCTGTTTTTT.

The chain recombines TRBV27 with TRBJ2-1; D is unclear. The CDR3 sequence is 14 residues long. In germline, CDR1 is MNHEY, CDR2 SMNVEV (reference sequence). V was shortened by 7 bases and J by 0 bases, with 10 bases between the two germline ends. The CDR3 DNA follows: TGTGCCAGCAAGATTCTAGGCTCCTACAATGAGCAGTTCTTC. It encodes CASKILGSYNEQFF.

The chain joins TRBV9 to TRBJ2-5; D remains ambiguous. Trimming took 3 bases from V and 4 from J, leaving 16 bases between them. This CDR3 region has 15 residues. Per the germline V gene, CDR1 is SGDLS and CDR2 is YYNGEE. The CDR3 sequence: CASSAGRTLLETQYF. The CDR3 DNA reads TGTGCCAGCAGCGCTGGACGAACCCTTCTAGAGACCCAGTACTTC. The complete variable domain, with remaining parts taken from reference TRBV9 and TRBJ2-5, reads DSGVTQTPKHLITATGQRVTLRCSPRSGDLSVYWYQQSLDQGLQFLIQYYNGEERAKGNILERFSAQQFPDLHSELNLSSLELGDSALYFCASSAGRTLLETQYFGPGTRLLVL.

The CDR3 region has the DNA TGTGCCTGTCGCGGGATATCTAACACCGGGGAGCTGTTTTTT. Its protein is CACRGISNTGELFF. V is TRBV2 and J is TRBJ2-2; a possible D gene is TRBD2 (6 bases). The CDR3 runs to 14 residues. Germline values: CDR1 SNHLY, CDR2 FYNNEI. V shed 11 bases and J shed 2 bases, with 15 bases lying between them.

The rearrangement joins TRBV5-8 to TRBJ1-5; TRBD1 might be the D (6 bases). The length of the CDR3 is 14 residues. V was clipped by 3 bases and J by 2 bases, with 9 bases between them. Germline CDR1 reads SGHTS; CDR2 reads YDEGEE. CDR3 sequence: CASSWDTGNQPQHF. The CDR3 nucleotides are TGTGCCAGCAGCTGGGACACGGGCAATCAGCCCCAGCATTTT.

The chain joins TRBV4-2 to TRBJ1-3, with D uncertain. V was pared by 2 bases and J by 8 bases, with 10 bases between. Germline assignment: CDR1 LGHNA and CDR2 YNFKEQ. The CDR3 sequence is 13 residues long. The CDR3 bases are TGTGCCAGCAGCCAACGGTCGAGGGACACCATATATTTT. It encodes CASSQRSRDTIYF.

The chain employs TRBV29-1 and TRBJ1-4; D might be TRBD1 (6 bases). This CDR3 is 14 amino acids long. Trimming took off 0 bases at V and 5 bases at J, with 10 bases between the two ends. CDR1 is SQVTM, CDR2 ANQGSEA, per germline. CDR3: CSVEEGGGNEKLFF. The DNA for the CDR3 is TGCAGCGTTGAAGAGGGGGGGGGCAATGAAAAACTGTTTTTT.

The chain uses TRBV5-1 and TRBJ2-1; D is ambiguous. The CDR3 is made up of 14 amino acids. V dropped 2 bases and J dropped 8 bases, with 14 bases sitting between them. The V gene's germline CDR1 is SGHRS and CDR2 YFSETQ. CDR3 amino acids: CASSFLGVTDEQFF. The CDR3 DNA reads as TGCGCCAGCAGCTTTCTAGGAGTCACGGATGAGCAGTTCTTC. Full variable domain (missing parts from reference TRBV5-1 and TRBJ2-1): KAGVTQTPRYLIKTRGQQVTLSCSPISGHRSVSWYQQTPGQGLQFLFEYFSETQRNKGNFPGRFSGRQFSNSRSEMNVSTLELGDSALYLCASSFLGVTDEQFFGPGTRLTVL.

The chain uses TRBV20-1 and TRBJ1-2; no definite D call. The CDR3 is 14 residues long. Trimming took 3 bases from V and 5 from J, leaving 16 bases between them. Germline V gene sequence: CDR1 DFQATT, CDR2 SNEGSKA (reference sequence). This CDR3 is CSASPVTDPYGYTF. For the CDR3, the DNA is TGCAGTGCTAGTCCGGTCACGGATCCTTATGGCTACACCTTC.

This chain uses TRBV2 with TRBJ2-2; the D is unclear. V lost 6 bases to trimming and J lost 5 bases, with 4 bases between them. CDR1 and CDR2 from the germline V gene are SNHLY and FYNNEI. The CDR3 totals 11 residues. The CDR3 here is CASRVTGELFF. The CDR3, as DNA: TGTGCCAGCAGGGTAACCGGGGAGCTGTTTTTT.